Detailed here is one T cell receptor (beta chain). No cognate antigen has been identified for it. No base quality values were provided; no much bigger clone lies one nucleotide off. The entry originates in a study of OX40 agonist ivuxolimab in advanced cancers. General notes on the study: Ivuxolimab was an agonistic, fully human IgG2 monoclonal antibody directed against OX40 (CD134), a costimulatory receptor. Intravenous ivuxolimab was administered to patients every 2 weeks at six dose levels: 0.01, 0.1, 0.3, 1.5, 3 and 10 mg/kg. Among the approximately 54 dose-escalation patients, about 20 had hepatocellular carcinoma, about 15 melanoma, 9 renal cell carcinoma and 9 head and neck cancer. In the dose-escalation cohort, 82.7% of patients were male, and the mean age was about 55 years, with a range of roughly 20 to 85. Prior anti-PD-1, anti-PD-L1 or anti-CTLA-4 therapy was permitted, and checkpoint inhibitors had been received by about 36% of dose-escalation patients. Partial responses occurred in three dose-escalation patients, of whom one had hepatocellular carcinoma and two had cutaneous melanoma. Peripheral TCRbeta sequencing aimed to test whether ivuxolimab altered TCR sequence diversity and caused clonal T-cell expansion. The paper describes the monotherapy dose-escalation part (N ≈ 52 patients) of the phase I trial of ivuxolimab. General conclusions and limits of the study: The antigen specificity of the clonally expanded peripheral T cells was not determined. At doses of 0.1 to 3.0 mg/kg, clonal expansion of both CD4+ and CD8+ blood T cells was observed from baseline to week 6. In the 0.1-3.0 mg/kg groups, partial responders were among the patients with the lowest normalized peripheral clonal expansion, particularly in CD8+ T cells. Low levels of normalized T-cell clonal expansion were also seen in some patients who did not respond. After ivuxolimab, CD8+ T cells had more expanded clones than CD4+ T cells on average.

Genomic DNA was isolated from the sorted cells so that the TCRbeta CDR3 region could be sequenced. The immunoSEQ Assay was used for sequencing of TCRbeta CDR3 regions. Not all clones reach the TCRdb copy of this immuneACCESS table, which keeps in-frame sequences only. Checked studies attribute under half of the gap to unresolved V genes and leave the rest unexplained. The sample records about 40,000 clones, 88% of which are singletons. In total, the top ten clones hold 12% of the sample. Reading from cysteine to phenylalanine, the CDR3 counts 15 amino acids. Only the CDR3 portion is preserved as DNA: 45 bases, with reading frame beginning at the first base. From the germline V gene, CDR1 is MGHRA and CDR2 is YSYEKL. Trimming at the junction amounts to 4 bases on V and 8 bases on J, and the germline ends lie 18 bases apart. The trial excluded patients who had a history of autoimmune disease or who were on systemic immunosuppression. In every dose cohort, peripheral blood was drawn for TCR sequencing at baseline, cycle 4 day 1, and cycle 7 day 1. The samples were drawn from a first-in-human, open-label, multicenter phase I dose-escalation trial of ivuxolimab. Adults with locally advanced or metastatic head and neck squamous cell, hepatocellular, melanoma or renal cell carcinoma were enrolled in the trial. CD4+ and CD8+ T cells were sorted separately from peripheral blood before TCR sequencing.

The sequenced sample was CD4+ or CD8+ T cells sorted from blood, obtained in a trial of the OX40 agonist ivuxolimab. This TCR was sampled from an adult with an advanced solid tumor such as melanoma, head and neck, liver or kidney cancer. This sequence uses TRBV4-1 and TRBJ2-1; D gene: possibly TRBD2, on 5 matching bases. The CDR3 reads CASSRGERSVDEQFF. At the DNA level, the sequence is TGCGCCAGCAGCCGCGGTGAGCGGTCAGTCGATGAGCAGTTCTTC.